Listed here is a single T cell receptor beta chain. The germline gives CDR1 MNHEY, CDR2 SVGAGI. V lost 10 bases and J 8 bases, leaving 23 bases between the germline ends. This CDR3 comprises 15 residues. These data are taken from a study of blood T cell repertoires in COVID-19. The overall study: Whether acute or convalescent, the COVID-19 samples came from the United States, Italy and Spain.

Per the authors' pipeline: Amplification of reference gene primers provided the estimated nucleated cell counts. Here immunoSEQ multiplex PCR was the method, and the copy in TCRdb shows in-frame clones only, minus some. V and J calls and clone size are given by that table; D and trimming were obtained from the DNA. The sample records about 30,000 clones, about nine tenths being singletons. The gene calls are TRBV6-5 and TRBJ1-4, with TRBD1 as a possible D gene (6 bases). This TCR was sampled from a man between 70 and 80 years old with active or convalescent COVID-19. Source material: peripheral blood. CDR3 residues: CATKRLGQSGEKLFF. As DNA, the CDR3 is TGTGCCACAAAAAGACTCGGACAGTCGGGCGAAAAACTGTTTTTT.